Listed below are T cell receptor beta chains from one sample, sequenced in a study of cytomegalovirus exposure and HLA in healthy donors. Produced via immunoSEQ multiplex PCR; TCRdb's table is partial and in-frame only. The table records approximately 260,000 clones, 92% of them present only once. The sequencing sample was made of PBMCs. Every receptor here comes from a girl aged 2 to 9 in good health and CMV-seronegative. Each CDR3 is given with its conserved first and last residue.

TRBV7-8,TRBJ1-4,CASHPGQGVEKLFF
TRBV6-5,TRBJ2-1,CASRETGNEQFF
TRBV29-1,TRBJ2-5,CSVQLAGVPETQYF
TRBV6-6,TRBJ1-1,CASRRTKNTEAFF
TRBV27,TRBJ2-2,CASSSRLNTGELFF
TRBV7-9,TRBJ1-1,CASSLGITGTEAFF
TRBV5-1,TRBJ2-3,CASSLERGPDTQYF
TRBV5-6,TRBJ2-3,CASSPELAALDTQYF
TRBV13,TRBJ2-7,CASTALAGGEQYF
TRBV5-5,TRBJ2-2,CASSKTPRQGTGELFF
TRBV4-1,TRBJ2-3,CASSQEGTSGADTQYF
TRBV9,TRBJ1-3,CASSVESAAGNTIYF
TRBV27,TRBJ1-1,CASSLVISGTEAFF
TRBV28,TRBJ1-6,CASQGSSYNSPLHF
TRBV6-5,TRBJ1-2,CASSYSVTDPYGYTF
TRBV6-1,TRBJ2-7,CASKKGTSGSYEQYF
TRBV10-3,TRBJ2-7,CAISESKGALGYEQYF
TRBV7-9,TRBJ2-1,CASSKGGTSGTGGQFF
TRBV6-5,TRBJ2-1,CASSYSGGGSDEQFF
TRBV27,TRBJ2-1,CASTQEGGSNDEQFF
TRBV18,TRBJ2-2,CASSPGGANTGELFF
TRBV14,TRBJ2-2,CASSQEGALAGGPNGELFF
TRBV9,TRBJ1-6,CASSVGDTYNSPLHF
TRBV27,TRBJ1-5,CASSFRGPQPQHF
TRBV19,TRBJ2-5,CASSILGGKETQYF
TRBV9,TRBJ2-2,CASSDERGYTGELFF
TRBV10-3,TRBJ1-1,CAISDIGGHNTEAFF
TRBV7-3,TRBJ1-5,CASSEKGQGGQPQHF
TRBV5-6,TRBJ2-5,CASSWNGRETQYF
TRBV7-2,TRBJ2-1,CASSLDARQYNEQFF
TRBV9,TRBJ1-6,CASSVSSLSNSPLHF
TRBV7-9,-,CASSLEVGTSGTYEQYF
TRBV6-5,TRBJ2-7,CASEGTRGRDEQYF
TRBV29-1,TRBJ2-7,CSAPRLAGKLVGEQYF
TRBV6-6,TRBJ1-5,CASSYGPVSNQPQHF
TRBV7-6,TRBJ2-1,CASSSLALAGGYSYNEQFF
TRBV6-1,TRBJ1-4,CASSESVFANEKLFF
TRBV10-3,TRBJ1-3,CATQSSLDSGNTIYF
TRBV5-1,TRBJ2-7,CASSRVRDISYEQYF
TRBV10-3,TRBJ2-1,CAISVWVAGGLEQFF
TRBV2,TRBJ1-4,CASSRTGEREKLFF
TRBV10-3,TRBJ1-6,CAISEGGSYNSPLHF